The present TCR beta chain was sequenced within a study of blood T cell repertoires in COVID-19. Looking at the study overall: Samples representing acute and convalescent COVID-19 were sourced from the United States, Italy and Spain. Sample material is recorded as cDNA or gDNA derived from T cells, B-cell-depleted T cells, or PBMCs.

The length of the CDR3 is 14 residues. Germline CDR1 SGHDT, CDR2 YYEEEE. The V end lost 0 bases, the J end lost 11 bases, and 15 bases lay between the germline ends. Patients in Seattle were enrolled during active infection, then followed longitudinally. Original processing methods: Reference gene primer amplification gave estimated nucleated cell counts. Only in-frame clones appear in the TCRdb table, and some are missing; sequencing was by immunoSEQ multiplex PCR. D and trimming come from the DNA, and the V and J calls and clone size come from that table. The sample has about 270,000 clones, roughly 90% seen once.

The source is a woman aged 25 to 39 with COVID-19, enrolled during active disease. The chain joins TRBV5-6 to TRBJ1-5, with D perhaps TRBD1 (6 bases). The sequenced sample consisted of peripheral blood. Written as DNA, the CDR3 is TGTGCCAGCAGCTTGGACAGGGCCCGGGGGGCCCAGCATTTT. This sequence encodes CASSLDRARGAQHF.